The T cell receptor beta chain described here comes from a study of Ad26.COV2.S vaccination and SARS-CoV-2 variants. Study background: Among those in the COV1001 Ad26.COV2.S trial arm was the donor. Donor got 5x10^10 or 1x10^11 viral particles of Ad26.COV2.S.

Treatment of the sample: around 19 received Ad26.COV2.S at low or high dose, single or two shots; about 5 received placebo; per-sample allocation not given. Collection of samples fell on day 63 after the first vaccine or placebo injection. At a Boston site, the person donating was an adult of 18-55 years. The V gene lost 4 bases and the J gene lost 3 bases, with 9 bases spanning the gap. CDR3 size: 13 residues. Germline-derived CDR1 and CDR2 are SGHNT and YENEEA. Here immunoSEQ multiplex PCR was the method, and the copy in TCRdb shows in-frame clones only, minus some. The sample records 350,000 to 500,000 clones, 89% being singletons. Study-level findings and limits: Researchers cautioned that TCR breadth and depth analyses may have underestimated total T cell responses.

In its sample, this clone was seen once. Its antigen is currently unknown. The clonotype was recovered from a person aged 18 to 59 who received the Ad26.COV2.S COVID-19 vaccine or a placebo. The material was peripheral blood, obtained in a trial of Ad26.COV2.S vaccine versus placebo. This chain joins TRBV11-3 and TRBJ1-1; no clear D. The CDR3 spells CASSSPRDTEAFF. CDR3 bases: TGTGCCAGCAGCTCTCCGAGGGACACTGAAGCTTTCTTT.